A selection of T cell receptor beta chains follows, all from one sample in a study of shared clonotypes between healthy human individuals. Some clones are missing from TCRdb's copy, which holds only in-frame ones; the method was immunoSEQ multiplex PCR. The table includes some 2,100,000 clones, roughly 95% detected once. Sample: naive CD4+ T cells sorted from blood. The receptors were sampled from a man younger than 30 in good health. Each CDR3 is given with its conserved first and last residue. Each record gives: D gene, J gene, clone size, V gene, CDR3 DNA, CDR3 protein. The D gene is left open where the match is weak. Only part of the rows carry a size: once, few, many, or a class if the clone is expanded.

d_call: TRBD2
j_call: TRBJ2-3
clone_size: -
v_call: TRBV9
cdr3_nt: TGTGCCAGCAGCCCCGGACTAGGCACAGATACGCAGTATTTT
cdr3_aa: CASSPGLGTDTQYF

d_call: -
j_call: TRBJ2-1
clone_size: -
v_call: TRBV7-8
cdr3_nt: TGTGCCACTCCGGACGGGAATGAGCAGTTCTTC
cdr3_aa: CATPDGNEQFF

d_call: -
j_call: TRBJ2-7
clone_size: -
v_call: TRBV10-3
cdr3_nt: TGTGCCATCAGGACGGCCTACGAGCAGTACTTC
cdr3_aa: CAIRTAYEQYF

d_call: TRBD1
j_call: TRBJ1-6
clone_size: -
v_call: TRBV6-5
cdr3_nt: TGTGCCACCAACGACAGGGGGAATTCACCCCTCCACTTT
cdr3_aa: CATNDRGNSPLHF

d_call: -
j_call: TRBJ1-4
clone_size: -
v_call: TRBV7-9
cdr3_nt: TGTGCCAGCACCGGGAGCCCCCTGGGGGAAAAACTGTTTTTT
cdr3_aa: CASTGSPLGEKLFF

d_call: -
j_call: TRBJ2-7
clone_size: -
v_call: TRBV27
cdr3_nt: TGTGCCAGCAGTCTAAGGGGACCGTCTTTAGAGCAGTACTTC
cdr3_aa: CASSLRGPSLEQYF

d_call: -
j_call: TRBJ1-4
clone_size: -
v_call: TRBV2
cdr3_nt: TGTGCCAGCAGTGGTCTGAAGGGTGAAAAACTGTTTTTT
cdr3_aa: CASSGLKGEKLFF

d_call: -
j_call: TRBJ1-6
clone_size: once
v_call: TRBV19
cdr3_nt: TGTGCCAGTAGCATTGGTGGGTCGGGCGGTGGAGTCTCACCCCTCCACTTT
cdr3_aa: CASSIGGSGGGVSPLHF

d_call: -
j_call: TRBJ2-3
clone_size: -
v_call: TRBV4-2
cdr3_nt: TGTGCCAGCAGCCAAGCAGAAAAATCTGGGGATACGCAGTATTTT
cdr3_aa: CASSQAEKSGDTQYF

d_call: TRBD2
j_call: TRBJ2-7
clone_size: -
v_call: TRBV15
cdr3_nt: TGTGCCACCAGCAGAGACCTAGCGGGATCCAACGAGCAGTACTTC
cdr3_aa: CATSRDLAGSNEQYF

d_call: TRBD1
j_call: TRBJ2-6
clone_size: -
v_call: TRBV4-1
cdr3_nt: TGCGCCAGCAGCCAGGGGACAGGGCTCTCTGGGGCCAACGTCCTGACTTTC
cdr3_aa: CASSQGTGLSGANVLTF

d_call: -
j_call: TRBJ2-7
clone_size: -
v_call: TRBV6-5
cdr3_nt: TGTGCCAGCAGTTACAGGGACCGGGGACCCTACGAGCAGTACTTC
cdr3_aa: CASSYRDRGPYEQYF

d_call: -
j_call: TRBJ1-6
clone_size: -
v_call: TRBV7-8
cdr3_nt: TGTGCCAGCAGCTTCGGGACGGCAAGCTCCTATAATTCACCCCTCCACTTT
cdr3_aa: CASSFGTASSYNSPLHF

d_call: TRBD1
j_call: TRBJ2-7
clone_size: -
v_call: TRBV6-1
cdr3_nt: TGTGCCAGCAGGGAACAGGGGCCAACCTACGAGCAGTACTTC
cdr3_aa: CASREQGPTYEQYF

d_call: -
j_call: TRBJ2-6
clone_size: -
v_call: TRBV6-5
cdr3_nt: TGTGCCAGCAGTTACTCATCTGGGGCCAACGTCCTGACTTTC
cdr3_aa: CASSYSSGANVLTF

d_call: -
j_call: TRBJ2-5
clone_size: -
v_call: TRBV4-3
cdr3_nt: TGCGCCAGCAGCCAAGATGCGGGACGCGGGACCCAGTACTTC
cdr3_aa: CASSQDAGRGTQYF

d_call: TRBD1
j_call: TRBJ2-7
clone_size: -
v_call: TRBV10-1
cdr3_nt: TGCGCCAGCAGTCCGGGACAGGGCCCCTACGAGCAGTACTTC
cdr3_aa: CASSPGQGPYEQYF

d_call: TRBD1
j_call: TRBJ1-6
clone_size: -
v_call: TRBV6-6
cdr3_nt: TGTGCCAGCAGTTACGAGGGGGCGGGTAATTCACCCCTCCACTTT
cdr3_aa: CASSYEGAGNSPLHF

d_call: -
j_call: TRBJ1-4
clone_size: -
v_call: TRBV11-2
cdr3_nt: TGTGCCAGCAGCCGAGACAGCGATGAAAAACTGTTTTTT
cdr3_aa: CASSRDSDEKLFF